One TCR beta chain is described in this entry. The protocol was immunoSEQ multiplex PCR, while the TCRdb copy is restricted to in-frame clones and leaves out a portion. The sample holds around 300,000 clones, roughly 90% seen once. This entry belongs to a study of Ad26.COV2.S vaccination and SARS-CoV-2 variants. The CDR3 has 13 amino acids. Trimming shortened V by 1 base and J by 2 bases, and 5 bases separated the two germline ends. The germline V gene has CDR1 MNHEY and CDR2 SMNVEV (reference sequence). The treatment is: roughly 19 received Ad26.COV2.S at low or high dose, single or two shots; about 5 received placebo; per-sample allocation not given. Repertoires come from day 63 after the first vaccine or placebo injection.

This receptor was identified in a person between 18 and 59 years old who received the Ad26.COV2.S COVID-19 vaccine or a placebo. This chain connects TRBV27 to TRBJ2-5; no clear D gene. Source: peripheral blood, taken in a trial of Ad26.COV2.S vaccine versus placebo. In DNA, the CDR3 is TGTGCCAGCAGTTTATTCGGGCAAGAGACCCAGTACTTC. This sequence encodes CASSLFGQETQYF.